This T cell receptor beta chain originates from a study of OX40 agonist ivuxolimab in advanced cancers. Study overall: Patients with hepatocellular carcinoma, melanoma, renal cell or head and neck cancer made up the dose-escalation patients.

The CDR3 runs 19 residues. The ends lost 5 bases at V and 5 bases at J; junction bases unmatched: 16. Germline CDR1 reads LNHDA; CDR2 reads SQIVND (reference sequence). Data came from immunoSEQ multiplex PCR; TCRdb stores just in-frame clones and leaves some out. This sample has about 67,000 clones; roughly 84% occur once, and the top ten carry roughly 0.69%. The receptor was derived from an adult with an advanced solid tumor such as melanoma, head and neck, liver or kidney cancer. Material: CD4+ or CD8+ T cells sorted from blood, obtained in a trial of the OX40 agonist ivuxolimab. V and J are TRBV19 and TRBJ2-1; 12 bases are shared with TRBD1. The DNA of the CDR3 is TGTGCCAGTAGTGCCCCACCCGGGACAGGGGGCGCAAGGAACAATGAGCAGTTCTTC. Translation gives CASSAPPGTGGARNNEQFF. Full variable domain (missing parts from reference TRBV19 and TRBJ2-1): DGGITQSPKYLFRKEGQNVTLSCEQNLNHDAMYWYRQDPGQGLRLIYYSQIVNDFQKGDIAEGYSVSREKKESFPLTVTSAQKNPTAFYLCASSAPPGTGGARNNEQFFGPGTRLTVL.